Listed below are T cell receptor beta chains from one sample, sequenced in a study of cytomegalovirus exposure and HLA in healthy donors. Libraries were prepared by immunoSEQ multiplex PCR; TCRdb keeps only in-frame clonotypes and omits some of them. Of 90,000 to 150,000 clones listed, about three quarters are singletons. Sequenced input: PBMCs. The source is a female donor in good health and CMV-seronegative. The CDR3 runs from the conserved cysteine through the conserved F or W. D genes are given only for firm matches. Clone size is given for some rows only: seen once, a few or many times, or a class if the clone is expanded.

CDR3aa	CDR3nt	j_gene	d_gene	abundance	v_gene
CASSQGAGEKLFF	TGTGCCAGCAGCCAAGGGGCCGGTGAAAAACTGTTTTTT	TRBJ1-4	.	few	TRBV14
CASSIGRTGAFGNQPQHF	TGTGCCAGTAGTATAGGAAGGACAGGGGCGTTCGGCAATCAGCCCCAGCATTTT	TRBJ1-5	TRBD1	.	TRBV19
CASSQDSRQGFSEAFF	TGCGCCAGCAGCCAAGATAGCCGACAGGGATTCTCTGAAGCTTTCTTT	TRBJ1-1	TRBD1	.	TRBV4-3
CASTKNQGGLGVNTEAFF	TGTGCCAGCACCAAAAATCAAGGGGGCCTCGGTGTGAACACTGAAGCTTTCTTT	TRBJ1-1	TRBD1	few	TRBV4-2
CASSEFGTSGGGYTGELFF	TGTGCCAGCAGTGAATTTGGTACTAGCGGGGGGGGCTACACCGGGGAGCTGTTTTTT	TRBJ2-2	TRBD2	.	TRBV6-1
CASSETGLDAEAFF	TGTGCCAGCAGCGAAACAGGGTTGGACGCTGAAGCTTTCTTT	TRBJ1-1	.	.	TRBV14
CASSYTDLQETQYF	TGCGCCAGCAGCTATACAGATCTACAAGAGACCCAGTACTTC	TRBJ2-5	.	.	TRBV5-1
CASAPLGSRGEQYF	TGCGCCAGCGCACCCTTGGGGTCTAGGGGGGAGCAGTACTTC	TRBJ2-7	.	.	TRBV5-1
CASSNPHEGISPLHF	TGTGCCAGCAGCAACCCCCACGAGGGAATTTCACCCCTCCACTTT	TRBJ1-6	.	.	TRBV11-2
CASSSAPGTSGVPLYEQYF	TGTGCCAGCAGCTCAGCACCCGGGACTAGCGGGGTCCCCTTGTACGAGCAGTACTTC	TRBJ2-7	TRBD2	.	TRBV11-2
CASSLGVGRGHVTGELFF	TGTGCCAGCAGCTTAGGCGTTGGCAGGGGGCATGTCACCGGGGAGCTGTTTTTT	TRBJ2-2	TRBD1	.	TRBV11-3
CASSISGQGQDTQYF	TGTGCCAGTAGTATATCGGGACAGGGGCAAGATACGCAGTATTTT	TRBJ2-3	TRBD1	.	TRBV19
CASRPLDRVPGYTF	TGTGCCAGCAGACCCCTAGACAGGGTTCCTGGCTACACCTTC	TRBJ1-2	TRBD1	.	TRBV6-1
CASSATRVTDTQYF	TGTGCCAGCAGCGCGACCAGGGTCACAGATACGCAGTATTTT	TRBJ2-3	.	.	TRBV9
CASRTDRLTYNEQFF	TGTGCCAGCAGGACGGACAGATTGACATACAATGAGCAGTTCTTC	TRBJ2-1	.	once	TRBV2
CASSPTLQGVYNEQFF	TGTGCCAGCAGCCCGACGTTACAGGGGGTCTACAATGAGCAGTTCTTC	TRBJ2-1	TRBD1	.	TRBV7-9
CAWSEGVDQPQHF	TGTGCCTGGAGTGAAGGGGTCGATCAGCCCCAGCATTTT	TRBJ1-5	.	few	TRBV30
CASSPPSSYYEQYF	TGTGCCAGCAGTCCCCCTAGCAGCTACTACGAGCAGTACTTC	TRBJ2-7	.	.	TRBV27
CASYRTPGMNTEAFF	TGTGCCAGCTACCGGACACCCGGCATGAACACTGAAGCTTTCTTT	TRBJ1-1	.	once	TRBV2
CASSNRQGSGYEQYF	TGTGCCAGCAGCAATCGACAGGGGTCTGGTTACGAGCAGTACTTC	TRBJ2-7	TRBD1	.	TRBV27
CASRNREDYEQYF	TGTGCCAGCCGCAACAGGGAGGACTACGAGCAGTACTTC	TRBJ2-7	.	.	TRBV21-1
CASSGSAGYEKLFF	TGTGCCAGCAGTGGGAGCGCAGGGTATGAAAAACTGTTTTTT	TRBJ1-4	.	.	TRBV6-1
CASSPDRTAYNEQFF	TGCGCCAGCAGCCCTGACAGGACGGCCTACAATGAGCAGTTCTTC	TRBJ2-1	.	.	TRBV10-1
CASSSNRGRLNYEQYF	TGTGCCAGCAGTTCTAACAGGGGGAGATTGAACTACGAGCAGTACTTC	TRBJ2-7	TRBD1	once	TRBV7-8
CASSGADSPNSPLHF	TGTGCCAGCAGCGGAGCAGACAGCCCCAATTCACCCCTCCACTTT	TRBJ1-6	.	.	TRBV9
CASSLARGRDTGELFF	TGTGCCAGCAGCTTGGCGCGCGGGCGGGACACCGGGGAGCTGTTTTTT	TRBJ2-2	.	.	TRBV5-6
CASSLDRGDTQYF	TGCGCCAGCAGTCTTGACAGGGGGGATACGCAGTATTTT	TRBJ2-3	TRBD1	.	TRBV4-3
CASSSRGWNTEAFF	TGTGCCAGTAGTAGTCGCGGGTGGAACACTGAAGCTTTCTTT	TRBJ1-1	.	.	TRBV19
CASSLPGHGETQYF	TGTGCCAGCAGTCTACCGGGACATGGAGAGACCCAGTACTTC	TRBJ2-5	.	few	TRBV2
CASSQAPGQGLETQYF	TGCGCCAGCAGCCAGGCCCCGGGACAGGGTTTGGAGACCCAGTACTTC	TRBJ2-5	TRBD1	.	TRBV4-1
CASSVGLAGGSSYNEQFF	TGTGCCAGCAGCGTTGGACTAGCGGGGGGCAGCTCCTACAATGAGCAGTTCTTC	TRBJ2-1	TRBD2	.	TRBV9
CASSPLAGGQETQYF	TGTGCCAGCAGCCCCCTAGCGGGGGGGCAAGAGACCCAGTACTTC	TRBJ2-5	TRBD2	.	TRBV5-8
CASSLNQGAGEQYF	TGCGCCAGCAGCTTGAACCAGGGGGCAGGCGAGCAGTACTTC	TRBJ2-7	TRBD1	.	TRBV5-1